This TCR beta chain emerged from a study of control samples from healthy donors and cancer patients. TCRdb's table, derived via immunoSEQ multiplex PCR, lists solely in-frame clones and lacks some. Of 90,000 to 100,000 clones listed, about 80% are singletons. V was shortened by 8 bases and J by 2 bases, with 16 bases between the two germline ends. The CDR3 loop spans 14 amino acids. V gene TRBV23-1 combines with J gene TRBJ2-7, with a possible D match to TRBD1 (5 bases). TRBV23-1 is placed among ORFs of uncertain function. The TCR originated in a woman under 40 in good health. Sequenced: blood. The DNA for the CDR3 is TGCGCCAGCCGATTCTTGACAGTTACCTACGAGCAGTACTTC. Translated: CASRFLTVTYEQYF.